This T cell receptor beta chain was found in a study of shared clonotypes between healthy human individuals. Sequencing was performed with immunoSEQ multiplex PCR; in TCRdb, only in-frame clones are kept and a portion is missing. Here the sample spans fewer than 400,000 clones, 74% being singletons. Points on this clone: The antigen is undetermined.

The germline gives CDR1 MDHEN, CDR2 SYDVKM. CDR3 length equals 15 residues. With V trimmed by 2 bases and J by 5 bases, 5 bases remained unmatched. Study observations and caveats: A small donor pool kept down the genetic and exposure-history diversity that was represented.

The sample consisted of memory CD4+ T cells sorted from blood. Subset specified: CD45RA-negative fraction. This receptor was identified in a man aged 25 to 40 in good health. The chain employs TRBV28 and TRBJ2-1, with 8 bases that match TRBD1. The chain's CDR3 is CASSLPGQGNNEQFF. Written as DNA, the CDR3 is TGTGCCAGCAGTTTACCTGGACAGGGCAACAATGAGCAGTTCTTC. The full variable domain, in which reference TRBV28 and TRBJ2-1 provide the parts outside the CDR3, is DVKVTQSSRYLVKRTGEKVFLECVQDMDHENMFWYRQDPGLGLRLIYFSYDVKMKEKGDIPEGYSVSREKKERFSLILESASTNQTSMYLCASSLPGQGNNEQFFGPGTRLTVL.